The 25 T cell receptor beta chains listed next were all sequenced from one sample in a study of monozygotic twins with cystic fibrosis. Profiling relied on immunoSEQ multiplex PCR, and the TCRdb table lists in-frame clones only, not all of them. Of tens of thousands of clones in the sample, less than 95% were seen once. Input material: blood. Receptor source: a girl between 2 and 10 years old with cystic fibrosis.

CDR3 sequence (DNA): TGCGCCAGCAGGGGGTCCGCCGGGGAGCTGTTTTTT. Its translation: CASRGSAGELFF. J is TRBJ2-2 and V is TRBV10-2; D gene uncertain. The V end was cut by 6 bases, the J end by 6 bases, with 8 bases between. The CDR3 consists of 12 residues. Germline-derived CDR1 and CDR2 are WSHSY and SAAADI.

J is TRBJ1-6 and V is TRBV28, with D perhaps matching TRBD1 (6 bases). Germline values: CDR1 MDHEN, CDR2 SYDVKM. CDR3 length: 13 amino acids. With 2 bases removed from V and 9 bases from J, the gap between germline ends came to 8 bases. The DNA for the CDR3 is TGTGCCAGCAGTTTAGGGGGCCGTTCACCCCTCCACTTT. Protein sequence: CASSLGGRSPLHF. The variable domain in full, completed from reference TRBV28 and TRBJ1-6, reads DVKVTQSSRYLVKRTGEKVFLECVQDMDHENMFWYRQDPGLGLRLIYFSYDVKMKEKGDIPEGYSVSREKKERFSLILESASTNQTSMYLCASSLGGRSPLHFGNGTRLTVT.

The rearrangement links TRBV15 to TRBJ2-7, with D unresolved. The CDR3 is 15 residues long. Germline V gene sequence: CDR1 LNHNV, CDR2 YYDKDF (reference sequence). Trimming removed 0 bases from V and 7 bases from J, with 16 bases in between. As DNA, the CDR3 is TGTGCCACCAGCAGAGATTTGGGGTTGTTGAAAGAGCAGTACTTC. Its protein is CATSRDLGLLKEQYF.

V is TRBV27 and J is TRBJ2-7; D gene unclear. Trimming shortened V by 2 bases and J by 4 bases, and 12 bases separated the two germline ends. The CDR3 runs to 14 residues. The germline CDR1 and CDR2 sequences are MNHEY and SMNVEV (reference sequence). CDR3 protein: CASSLSPLAYEQYF. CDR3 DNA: TGTGCCAGCAGTTTAAGCCCGCTCGCATACGAGCAGTACTTC.

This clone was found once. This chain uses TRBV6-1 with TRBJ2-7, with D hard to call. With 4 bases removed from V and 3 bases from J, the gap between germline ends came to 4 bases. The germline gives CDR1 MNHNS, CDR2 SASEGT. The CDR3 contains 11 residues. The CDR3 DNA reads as TGTGCCAGCAGTGTCGTCTACGAGCAGTACTTC. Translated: CASSVVYEQYF.

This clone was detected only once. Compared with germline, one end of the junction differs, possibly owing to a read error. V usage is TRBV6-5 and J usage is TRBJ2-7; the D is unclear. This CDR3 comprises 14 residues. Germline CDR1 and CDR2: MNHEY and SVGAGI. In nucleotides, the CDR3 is TGTGCCAGCAGTTACTCGCGTTCGGGTATCGAGCAGTACTTT. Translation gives CASSYSRSGIEQYF.

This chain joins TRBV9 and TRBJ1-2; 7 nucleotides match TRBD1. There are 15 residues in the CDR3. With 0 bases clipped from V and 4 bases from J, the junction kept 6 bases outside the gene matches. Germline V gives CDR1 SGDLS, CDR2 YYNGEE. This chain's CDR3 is CASSVDPGGSYGYTF. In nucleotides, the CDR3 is TGTGCCAGCAGCGTAGATCCAGGGGGAAGCTATGGCTACACCTTC.

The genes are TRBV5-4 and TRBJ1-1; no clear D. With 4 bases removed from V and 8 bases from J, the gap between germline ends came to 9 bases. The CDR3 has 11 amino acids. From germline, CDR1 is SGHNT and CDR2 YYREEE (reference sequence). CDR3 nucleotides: TGTGCCAGCAGCCAGAAGGAAGAAGCTTTCTTT. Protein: CASSQKEEAFF.

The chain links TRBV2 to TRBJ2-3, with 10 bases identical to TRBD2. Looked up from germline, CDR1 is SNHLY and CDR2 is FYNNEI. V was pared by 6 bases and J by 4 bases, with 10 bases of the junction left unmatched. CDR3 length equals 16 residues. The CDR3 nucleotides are TGTGCCAGCAGCCCAGGAGCGGGGGGGCTAGCAGATACGCAGTATTTT. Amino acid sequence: CASSPGAGGLADTQYF.

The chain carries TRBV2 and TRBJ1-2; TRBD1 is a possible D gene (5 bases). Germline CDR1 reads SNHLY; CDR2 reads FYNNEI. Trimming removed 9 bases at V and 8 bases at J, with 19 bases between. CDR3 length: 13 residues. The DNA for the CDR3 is TGTGCCAGTGATGGGTCAGGGATGTTGGGCTACACCTTC. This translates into CASDGSGMLGYTF.

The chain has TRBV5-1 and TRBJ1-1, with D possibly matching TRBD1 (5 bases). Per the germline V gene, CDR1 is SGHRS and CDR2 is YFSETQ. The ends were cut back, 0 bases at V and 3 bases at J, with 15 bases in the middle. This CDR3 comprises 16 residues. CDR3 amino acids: CASSLEDGTWDTEAFF. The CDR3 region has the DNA TGCGCCAGCAGCTTGGAGGACGGGACTTGGGACACTGAAGCTTTCTTT.

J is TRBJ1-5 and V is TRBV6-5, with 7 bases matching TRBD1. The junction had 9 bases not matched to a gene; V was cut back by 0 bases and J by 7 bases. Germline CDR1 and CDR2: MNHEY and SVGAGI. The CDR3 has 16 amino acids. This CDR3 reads CASSYSRQGGGQPQHF. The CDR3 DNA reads TGTGCCAGCAGTTACTCCCGACAGGGAGGAGGACAGCCCCAGCATTTT.

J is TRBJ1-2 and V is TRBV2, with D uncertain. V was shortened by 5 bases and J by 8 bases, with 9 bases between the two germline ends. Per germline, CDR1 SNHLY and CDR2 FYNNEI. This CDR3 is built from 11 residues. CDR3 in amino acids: CASSPFEGYTF. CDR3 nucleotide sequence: TGTGCCAGCAGTCCCTTTGAGGGCTACACCTTC.

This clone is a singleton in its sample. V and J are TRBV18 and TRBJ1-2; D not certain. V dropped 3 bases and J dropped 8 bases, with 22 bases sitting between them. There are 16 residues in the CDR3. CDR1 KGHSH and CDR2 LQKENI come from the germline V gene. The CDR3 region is CASSPQEPSPSGGYTF. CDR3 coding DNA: TGTGCCAGCTCACCCCAAGAACCTTCGCCCAGCGGCGGCTACACCTTC.

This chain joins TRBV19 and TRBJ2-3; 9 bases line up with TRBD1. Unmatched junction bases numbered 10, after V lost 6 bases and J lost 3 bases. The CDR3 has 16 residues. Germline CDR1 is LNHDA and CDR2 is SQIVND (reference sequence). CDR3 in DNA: TGTGCCAGTAGGGTCCCGGGACAGGGAACGACAGATACGCAGTATTTT. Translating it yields CASRVPGQGTTDTQYF.

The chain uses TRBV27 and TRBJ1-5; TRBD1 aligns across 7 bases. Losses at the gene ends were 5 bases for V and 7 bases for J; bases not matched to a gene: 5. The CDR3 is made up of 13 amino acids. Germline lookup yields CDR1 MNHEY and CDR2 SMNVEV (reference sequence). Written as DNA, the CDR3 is TGTGCCAGCAGTGACAGGGCAGGGCAGCCCCAGCATTTT. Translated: CASSDRAGQPQHF.

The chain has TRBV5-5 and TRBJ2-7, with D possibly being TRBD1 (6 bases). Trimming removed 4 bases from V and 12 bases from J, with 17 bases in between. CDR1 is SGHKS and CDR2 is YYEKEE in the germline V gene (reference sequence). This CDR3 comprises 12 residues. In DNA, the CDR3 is TGTGCCAGCAGCCAAGAAGGGGGAGAGGGGTACTTC. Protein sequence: CASSQEGGEGYF.

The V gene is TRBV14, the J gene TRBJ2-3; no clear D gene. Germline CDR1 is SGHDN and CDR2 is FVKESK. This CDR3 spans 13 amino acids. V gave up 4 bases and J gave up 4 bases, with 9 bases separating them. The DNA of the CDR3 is TGTGCCAGCAGCCCCTTGAAGGCAGATACGCAGTATTTT. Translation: CASSPLKADTQYF.

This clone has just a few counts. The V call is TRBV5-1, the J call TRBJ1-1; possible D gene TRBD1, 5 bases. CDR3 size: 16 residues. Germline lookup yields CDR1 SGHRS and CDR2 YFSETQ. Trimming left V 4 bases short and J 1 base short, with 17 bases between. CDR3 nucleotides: TGCGCCAGCAGCCCCCCGGGACTTTCTACGAACACTGAAGCTTTCTTT. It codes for CASSPPGLSTNTEAFF.

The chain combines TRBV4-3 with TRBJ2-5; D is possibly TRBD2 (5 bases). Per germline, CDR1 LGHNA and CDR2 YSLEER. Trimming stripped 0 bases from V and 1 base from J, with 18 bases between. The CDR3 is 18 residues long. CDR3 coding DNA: TGCGCCAGCAGCCAAGATCCCGCGGCTAGCCGGGGCCAAGAGACCCAGTACTTC. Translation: CASSQDPAASRGQETQYF.

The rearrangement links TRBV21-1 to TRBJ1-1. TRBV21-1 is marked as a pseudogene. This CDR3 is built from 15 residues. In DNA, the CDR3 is TGTGCCAGCAGGGCCCTGGGGACGAGGGGCACTGAAGCTTTCTTT. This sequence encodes CASRALGTRGTEAFF.

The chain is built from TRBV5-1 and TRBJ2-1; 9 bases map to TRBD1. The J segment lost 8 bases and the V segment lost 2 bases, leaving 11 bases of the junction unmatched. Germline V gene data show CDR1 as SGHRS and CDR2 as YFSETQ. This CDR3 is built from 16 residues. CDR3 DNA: TGCGCCAGCAGCTTTGGGTGGGACAGGGAGGTATATGAGCAGTTCTTC. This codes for CASSFGWDREVYEQFF. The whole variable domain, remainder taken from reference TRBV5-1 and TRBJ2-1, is KAGVTQTPRYLIKTRGQQVTLSCSPISGHRSVSWYQQTPGQGLQFLFEYFSETQRNKGNFPGRFSGRQFSNSRSEMNVSTLELGDSALYLCASSFGWDREVYEQFFGPGTRLTVL.

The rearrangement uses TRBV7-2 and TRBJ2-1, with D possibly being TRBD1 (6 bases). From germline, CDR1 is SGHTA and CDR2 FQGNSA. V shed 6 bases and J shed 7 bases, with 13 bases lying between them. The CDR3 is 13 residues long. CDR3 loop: CASSSHRENEQFF. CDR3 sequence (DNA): TGTGCCAGCAGTAGCCACAGGGAAAATGAGCAGTTCTTC.

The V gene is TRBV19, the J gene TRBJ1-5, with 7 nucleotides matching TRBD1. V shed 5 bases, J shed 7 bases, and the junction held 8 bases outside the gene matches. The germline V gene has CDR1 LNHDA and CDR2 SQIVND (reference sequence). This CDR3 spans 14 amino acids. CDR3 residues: CASSLVSDRQPQHF. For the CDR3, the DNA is TGTGCCAGTAGTTTAGTGTCGGACAGGCAGCCCCAGCATTTT.

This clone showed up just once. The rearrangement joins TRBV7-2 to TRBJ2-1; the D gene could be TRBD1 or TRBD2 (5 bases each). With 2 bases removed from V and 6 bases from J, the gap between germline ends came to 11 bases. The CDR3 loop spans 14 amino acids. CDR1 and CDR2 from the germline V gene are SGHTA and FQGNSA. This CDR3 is CASSLYEGTNEQFF. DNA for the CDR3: TGTGCCAGCAGCTTATATGAAGGGACCAATGAGCAGTTCTTC.